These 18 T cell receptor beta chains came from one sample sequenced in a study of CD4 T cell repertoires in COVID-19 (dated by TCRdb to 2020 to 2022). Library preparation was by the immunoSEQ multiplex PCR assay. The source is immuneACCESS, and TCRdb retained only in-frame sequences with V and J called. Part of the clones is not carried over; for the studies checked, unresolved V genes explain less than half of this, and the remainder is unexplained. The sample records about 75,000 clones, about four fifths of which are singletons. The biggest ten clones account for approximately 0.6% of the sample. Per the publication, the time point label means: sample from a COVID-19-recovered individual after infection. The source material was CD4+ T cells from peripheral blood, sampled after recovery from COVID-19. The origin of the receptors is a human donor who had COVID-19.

In DNA, the CDR3 is TGCGCCAGCAGTCGACTGACAGGGGCGTGGAGTCAGCCCCAGCATTTT. Protein: CASSRLTGAWSQPQHF. The chain carries TRBV23-1 and TRBJ1-5; 8 bases line up with TRBD1. TRBV23-1 is noted as an ORF with a role that remains uncertain. The CDR3 is 16 residues long. V was pared by 4 bases and J by 6 bases, with 11 bases of the junction left unmatched.

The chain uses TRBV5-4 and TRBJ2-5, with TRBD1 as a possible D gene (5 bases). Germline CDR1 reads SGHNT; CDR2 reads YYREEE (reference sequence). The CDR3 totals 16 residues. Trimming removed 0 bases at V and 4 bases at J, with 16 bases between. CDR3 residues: CASSLEGKLGGETQYF. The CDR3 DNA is TGTGCCAGCAGCTTGGAGGGGAAATTGGGCGGAGAGACCCAGTACTTC.

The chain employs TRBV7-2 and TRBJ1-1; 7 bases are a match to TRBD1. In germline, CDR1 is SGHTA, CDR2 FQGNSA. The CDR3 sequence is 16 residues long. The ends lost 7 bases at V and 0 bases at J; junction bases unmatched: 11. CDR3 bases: TGTGCCAGCATCCCGGGACAGACTAACATGAACACTGAAGCTTTCTTT. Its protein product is CASIPGQTNMNTEAFF.

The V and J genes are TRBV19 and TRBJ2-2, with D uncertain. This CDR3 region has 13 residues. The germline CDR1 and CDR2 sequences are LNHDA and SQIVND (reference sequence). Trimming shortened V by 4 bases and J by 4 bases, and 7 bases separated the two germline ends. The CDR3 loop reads CASSTRGTGELFF. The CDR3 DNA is TGTGCCAGTAGTACCCGTGGCACCGGGGAGCTGTTTTTT. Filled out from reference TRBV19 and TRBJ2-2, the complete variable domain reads DGGITQSPKYLFRKEGQNVTLSCEQNLNHDAMYWYRQDPGQGLRLIYYSQIVNDFQKGDIAEGYSVSREKKESFPLTVTSAQKNPTAFYLCASSTRGTGELFFGEGSRLTVL.

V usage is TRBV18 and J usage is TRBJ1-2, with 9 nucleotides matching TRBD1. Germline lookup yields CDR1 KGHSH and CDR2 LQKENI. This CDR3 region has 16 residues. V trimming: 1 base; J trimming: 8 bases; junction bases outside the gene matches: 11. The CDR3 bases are TGTGCCAGCTCACCACGGTTGACAGGGGGTGACTGGGGCTACACCTTC. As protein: CASSPRLTGGDWGYTF.

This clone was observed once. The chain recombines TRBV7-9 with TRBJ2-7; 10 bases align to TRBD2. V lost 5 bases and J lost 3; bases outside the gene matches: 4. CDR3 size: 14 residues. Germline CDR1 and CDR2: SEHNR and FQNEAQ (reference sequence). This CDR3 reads CASSQSGRDYEQYF. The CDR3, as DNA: TGTGCCAGCAGCCAGAGCGGGAGGGACTACGAGCAGTACTTC.

The CDR3 sequence is CASSLNTGDTEAFF. In DNA, the CDR3 is TGCGCCAGCAGCTTGAATACGGGGGACACTGAAGCTTTCTTT. V and J are TRBV5-1 and TRBJ1-1, with D tentatively TRBD1 (5 bases). The ends were cut back, 1 base at V and 3 bases at J, with 10 bases in the middle. The CDR3 is 14 amino acids. Germline assignment: CDR1 SGHRS and CDR2 YFSETQ.

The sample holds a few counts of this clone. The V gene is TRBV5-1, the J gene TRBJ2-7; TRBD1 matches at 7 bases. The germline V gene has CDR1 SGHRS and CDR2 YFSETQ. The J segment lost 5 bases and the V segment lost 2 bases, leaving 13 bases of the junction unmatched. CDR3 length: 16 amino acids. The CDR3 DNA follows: TGCGCCAGCAGCTTAAGGGGGCCGGCAGGGGTGGACGAGCAGTACTTC. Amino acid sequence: CASSLRGPAGVDEQYF. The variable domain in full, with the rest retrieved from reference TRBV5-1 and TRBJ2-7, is KAGVTQTPRYLIKTRGQQVTLSCSPISGHRSVSWYQQTPGQGLQFLFEYFSETQRNKGNFPGRFSGRQFSNSRSEMNVSTLELGDSALYLCASSLRGPAGVDEQYFGPGTRLTVT.

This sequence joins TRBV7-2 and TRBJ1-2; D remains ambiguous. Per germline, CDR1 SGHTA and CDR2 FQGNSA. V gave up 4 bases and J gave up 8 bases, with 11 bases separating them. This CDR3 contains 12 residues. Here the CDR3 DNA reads TGTGCCAGCAGCTCGAGACCCGGCGGCTACACCTTC. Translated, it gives CASSSRPGGYTF.

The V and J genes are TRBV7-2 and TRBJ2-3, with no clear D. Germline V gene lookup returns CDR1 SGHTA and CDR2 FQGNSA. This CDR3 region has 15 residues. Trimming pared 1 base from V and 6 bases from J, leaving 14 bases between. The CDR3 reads CASSLVVGVMDTQYF. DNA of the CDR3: TGTGCCAGCAGCTTAGTTGTAGGTGTCATGGATACGCAGTATTTT.

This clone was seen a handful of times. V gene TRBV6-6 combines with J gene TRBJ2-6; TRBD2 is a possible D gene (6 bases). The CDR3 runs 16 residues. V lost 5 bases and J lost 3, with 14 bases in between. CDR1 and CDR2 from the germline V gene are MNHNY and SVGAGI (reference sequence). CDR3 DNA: TGTGCCAGCAGTCCCGAATTGGGGGGTGGGGCCAACGTCCTGACTTTC. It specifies CASSPELGGGANVLTF.

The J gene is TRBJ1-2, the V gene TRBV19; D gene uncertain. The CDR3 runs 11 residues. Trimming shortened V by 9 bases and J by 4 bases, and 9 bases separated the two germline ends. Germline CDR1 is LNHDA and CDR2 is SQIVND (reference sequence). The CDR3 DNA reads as TGTGCCAGCTGGGATGGCTATGGCTACACCTTC. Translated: CASWDGYGYTF.

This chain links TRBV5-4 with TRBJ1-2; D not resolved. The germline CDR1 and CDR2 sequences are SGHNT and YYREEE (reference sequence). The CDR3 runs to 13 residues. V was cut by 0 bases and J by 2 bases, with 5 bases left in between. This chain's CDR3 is CASSLGQNYGYTF. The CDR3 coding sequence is TGTGCCAGCAGCTTGGGTCAGAACTATGGCTACACCTTC.

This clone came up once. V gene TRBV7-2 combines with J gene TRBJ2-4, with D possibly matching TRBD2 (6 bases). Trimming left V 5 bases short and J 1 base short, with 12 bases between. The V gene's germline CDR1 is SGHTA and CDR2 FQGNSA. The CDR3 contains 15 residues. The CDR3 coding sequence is TGTGCCAGCAGCCGTACGGAGGGTGCCAAAAACATTCAGTACTTC. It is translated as CASSRTEGAKNIQYF.

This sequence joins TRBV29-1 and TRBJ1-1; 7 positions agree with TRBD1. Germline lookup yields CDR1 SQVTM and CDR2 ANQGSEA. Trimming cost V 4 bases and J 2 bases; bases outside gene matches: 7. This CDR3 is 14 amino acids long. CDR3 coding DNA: TGCAGCGTTGGTTCGGGAGGGGGCAACACTGAAGCTTTCTTT. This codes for CSVGSGGGNTEAFF.

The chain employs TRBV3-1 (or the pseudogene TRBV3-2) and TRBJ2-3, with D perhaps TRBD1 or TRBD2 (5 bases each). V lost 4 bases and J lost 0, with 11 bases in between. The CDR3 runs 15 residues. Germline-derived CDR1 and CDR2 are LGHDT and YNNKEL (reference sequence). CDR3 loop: CASSPSGRSTDTQYF. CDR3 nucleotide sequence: TGTGCCAGCAGCCCGTCGGGACGGAGCACAGATACGCAGTATTTT.

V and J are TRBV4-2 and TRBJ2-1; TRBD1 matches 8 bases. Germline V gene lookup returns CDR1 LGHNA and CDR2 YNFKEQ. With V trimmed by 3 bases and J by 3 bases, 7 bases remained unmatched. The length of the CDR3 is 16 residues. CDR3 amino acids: CASSQRQQGGYNEQFF. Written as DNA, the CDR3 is TGTGCCAGCAGCCAGCGACAACAGGGGGGCTACAATGAGCAGTTCTTC.

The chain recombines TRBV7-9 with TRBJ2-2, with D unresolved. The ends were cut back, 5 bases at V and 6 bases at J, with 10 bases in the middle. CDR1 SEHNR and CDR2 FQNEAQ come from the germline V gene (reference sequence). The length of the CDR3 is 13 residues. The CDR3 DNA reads TGTGCCAGCAGCATAGGCCCGGCCGGGGAGCTGTTTTTT. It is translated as CASSIGPAGELFF.